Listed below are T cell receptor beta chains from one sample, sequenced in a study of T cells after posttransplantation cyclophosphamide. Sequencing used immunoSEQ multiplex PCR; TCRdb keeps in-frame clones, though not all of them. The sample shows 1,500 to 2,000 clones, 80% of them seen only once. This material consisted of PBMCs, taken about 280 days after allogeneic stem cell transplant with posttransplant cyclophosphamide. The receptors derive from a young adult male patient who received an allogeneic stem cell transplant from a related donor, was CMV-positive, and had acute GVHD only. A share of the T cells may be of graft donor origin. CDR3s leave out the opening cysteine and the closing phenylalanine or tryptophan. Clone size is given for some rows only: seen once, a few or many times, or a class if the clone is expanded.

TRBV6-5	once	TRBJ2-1	ASSYGAGGPDEQF
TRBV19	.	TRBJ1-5	ASSKDRVSNQPQH
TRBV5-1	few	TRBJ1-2	ASSLDGHGYT
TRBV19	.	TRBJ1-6	ASRTDDTYNSPLH
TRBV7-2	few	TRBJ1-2	ASSPEQVQSLNGYT
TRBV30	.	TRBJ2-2	VFRTSPNTGELF
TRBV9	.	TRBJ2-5	ASSVDGAGGETQY
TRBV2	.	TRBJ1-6	ASSGTVLSSYNSPLH
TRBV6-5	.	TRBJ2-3	ASRRDRGGTDTQY
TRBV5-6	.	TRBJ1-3	ASSLGGRGLNTIY
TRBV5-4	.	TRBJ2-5	ASSLTAGETETQY
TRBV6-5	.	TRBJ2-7	ASSYSQGSYEQY
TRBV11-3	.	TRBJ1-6	ASSRGPNSPLH
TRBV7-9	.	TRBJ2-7	ASSQEASPAPYEQY
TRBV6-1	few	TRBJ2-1	ASSPAGAYYNEQF
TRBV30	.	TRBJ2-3	AWSPAGGPTDTQY
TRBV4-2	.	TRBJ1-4	ASSRRQVEKLF
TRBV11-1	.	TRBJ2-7	ASSQGAMGSYEQY
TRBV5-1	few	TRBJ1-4	ASSLEGLQATNEKLF
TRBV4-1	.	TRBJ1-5	ASSKWEYQPQH
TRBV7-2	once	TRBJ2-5	ASSPGGVETQY
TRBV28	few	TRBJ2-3	ASSLSLGVHDTQY
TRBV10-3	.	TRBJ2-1	AISEPGGQLYNEQF
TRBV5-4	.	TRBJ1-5	ASRPPGEGNQPQH
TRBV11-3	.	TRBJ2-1	ASSYGQGARNEQF
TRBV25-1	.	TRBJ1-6	ASRETGALGNLH
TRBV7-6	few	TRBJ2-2	ASSAGQGKGELF
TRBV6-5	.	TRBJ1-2	ASSPIGYGYT
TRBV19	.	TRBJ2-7	ASSIPGRAYEQY
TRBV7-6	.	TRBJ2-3	ASSVTGTTDTQY
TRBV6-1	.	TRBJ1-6	ASSEVGGSSYNSPLH
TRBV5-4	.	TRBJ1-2	ASSLAVGNYGYT
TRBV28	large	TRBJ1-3	ASVLDFRDISGNTIY
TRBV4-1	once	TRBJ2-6	ASSPSGTNSGANVLT
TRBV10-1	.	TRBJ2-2	ASRLPGQETLRGTGELF
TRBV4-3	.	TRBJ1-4	ASSQDMIRTGGEKLF
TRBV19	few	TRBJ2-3	ASSLGGGGVSDTQY